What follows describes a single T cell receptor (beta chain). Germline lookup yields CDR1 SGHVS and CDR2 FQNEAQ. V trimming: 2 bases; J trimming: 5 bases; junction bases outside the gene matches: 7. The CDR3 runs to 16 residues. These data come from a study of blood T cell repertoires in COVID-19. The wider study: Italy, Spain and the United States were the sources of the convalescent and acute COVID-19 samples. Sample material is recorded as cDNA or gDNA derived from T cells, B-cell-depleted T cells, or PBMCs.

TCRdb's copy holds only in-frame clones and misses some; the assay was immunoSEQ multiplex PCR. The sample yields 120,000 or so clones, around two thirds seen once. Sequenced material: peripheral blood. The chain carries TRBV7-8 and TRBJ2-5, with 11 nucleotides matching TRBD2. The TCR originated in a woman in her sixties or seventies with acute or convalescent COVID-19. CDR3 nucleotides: TGTGCCAGCAGCTTACGAGGGACTAGCGGAGCGGAGACCCAGTACTTC. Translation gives CASSLRGTSGAETQYF.